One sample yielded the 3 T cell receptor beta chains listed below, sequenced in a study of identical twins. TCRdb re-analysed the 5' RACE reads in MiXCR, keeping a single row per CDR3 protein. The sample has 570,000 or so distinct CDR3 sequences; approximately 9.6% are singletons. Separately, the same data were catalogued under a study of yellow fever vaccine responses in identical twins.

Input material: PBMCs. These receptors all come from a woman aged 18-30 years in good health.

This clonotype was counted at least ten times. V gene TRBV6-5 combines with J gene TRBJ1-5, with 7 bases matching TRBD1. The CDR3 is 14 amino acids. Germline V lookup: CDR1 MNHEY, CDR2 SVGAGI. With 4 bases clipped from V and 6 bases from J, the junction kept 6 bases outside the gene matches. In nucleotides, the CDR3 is TGTGCCAGCAGTTCTACAGGGGAAGTTCAGCCCCAGCATTTT. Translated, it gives CASSSTGEVQPQHF.

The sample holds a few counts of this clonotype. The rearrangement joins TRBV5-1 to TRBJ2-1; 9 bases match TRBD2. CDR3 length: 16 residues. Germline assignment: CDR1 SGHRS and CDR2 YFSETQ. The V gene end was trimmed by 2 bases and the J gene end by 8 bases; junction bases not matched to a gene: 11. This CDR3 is CASSFGQGGRADEQFF. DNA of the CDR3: TGCGCCAGCAGCTTTGGTCAGGGCGGGAGGGCCGATGAGCAGTTCTTC.

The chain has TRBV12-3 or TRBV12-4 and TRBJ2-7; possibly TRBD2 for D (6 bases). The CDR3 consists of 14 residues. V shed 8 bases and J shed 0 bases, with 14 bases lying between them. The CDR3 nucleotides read TGTGCCAGCCGGCGGGGAGGAGCCTCCTACGAGCAGTACTTC. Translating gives CASRRGGASYEQYF.